This paragraph reports one T cell receptor beta chain. This sample is part of a study of OX40 agonist ivuxolimab in advanced cancers. The wider study: Ivuxolimab, which patients received intravenously every 2 weeks, was dosed at 0.01 to 10 mg/kg. Patients enrolled in dose escalation were diagnosed with hepatocellular carcinoma, melanoma, renal cell or head and neck cancer. Among those enrolled, mean age was about 58 years (range roughly 20 to 85) and 75% to 85% were male.

Assay: immunoSEQ multiplex PCR; the TCRdb copy retains only in-frame clones and omits some. The table has around 60,000 clones, around 90% seen once. Per germline, CDR1 KGHSH and CDR2 LQKENI. The CDR3 is 11 amino acids. V lost 3 bases to trimming and J lost 13 bases, with 10 bases between them. The origin of this receptor is an adult with an advanced solid tumor such as melanoma, head and neck, liver or kidney cancer. The rearrangement joins TRBV18 to TRBJ2-1; D tentatively fits TRBD1 or TRBD2 (5 bases each). Material: CD4+ or CD8+ T cells sorted from blood, obtained in a trial of the OX40 agonist ivuxolimab. For the CDR3, the DNA is TGTGCCAGCTCACCGGGGGATTTACAGTTCTTC. Amino acid sequence: CASSPGDLQFF.